This T cell receptor beta chain was recovered during a study of human T cells and chemical hapten exposure. Study-level findings and limits: Expanded TCRs were compared with controls, and the expanded TCRs formed significantly more large CDR3 similarity clusters. Once DPC sensitization occurred, TCRs above 1 in 1000 frequency showed no change.

Time point here: patch test 1, 2 weeks after DPC sensitization. Treatment in this sample: therapeutic diphenylcyclopropenone sensitization with weekly scalp DPC. The donor pool consisted of alopecia patients aged 18 to 70 years, considered suitable for DPC. Germline V gives CDR1 DFQATT, CDR2 SNEGSKA (reference sequence). The CDR3 is 15 residues long. V was clipped by 5 bases and J by 6 bases; unmatched bases: 10. Remarks on this clonotype: As yet, its antigen is unknown.

TCRdb re-called the RACE reads through MiXCR, storing one row per CDR3 protein. The sample records 180,000 or so distinct CDR3 sequences, 20% to 25% being singletons. This sequence was found in a woman aged 50 to 60 with alopecia areata. Some clones in this sample may be carry-over from other donors' samples. The gene calls are TRBV20-1 and TRBJ2-1; 10 nucleotides agree with TRBD2. The sample was whole blood, taken in connection with sensitization to the hapten diphenylcyclopropenone (DPC). For the CDR3, the DNA is TGCAGTGCTGATACCGGGACTAGCGTCTTCAATGAGCAGTTCTTC. Translating gives CSADTGTSVFNEQFF.